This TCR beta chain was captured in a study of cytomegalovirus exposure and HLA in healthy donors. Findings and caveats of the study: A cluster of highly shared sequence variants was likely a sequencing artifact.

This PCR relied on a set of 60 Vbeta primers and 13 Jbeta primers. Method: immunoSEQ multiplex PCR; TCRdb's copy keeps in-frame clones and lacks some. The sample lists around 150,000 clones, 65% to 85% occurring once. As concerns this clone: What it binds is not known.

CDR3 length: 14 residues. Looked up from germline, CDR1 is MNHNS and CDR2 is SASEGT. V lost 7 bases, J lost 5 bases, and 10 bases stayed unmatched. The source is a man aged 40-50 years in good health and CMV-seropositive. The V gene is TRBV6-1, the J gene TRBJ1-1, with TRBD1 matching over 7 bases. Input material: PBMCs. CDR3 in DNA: TGTGCCAGCATATTAGACAGGGTTTTAACTGAAGCTTTCTTT. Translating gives CASILDRVLTEAFF.